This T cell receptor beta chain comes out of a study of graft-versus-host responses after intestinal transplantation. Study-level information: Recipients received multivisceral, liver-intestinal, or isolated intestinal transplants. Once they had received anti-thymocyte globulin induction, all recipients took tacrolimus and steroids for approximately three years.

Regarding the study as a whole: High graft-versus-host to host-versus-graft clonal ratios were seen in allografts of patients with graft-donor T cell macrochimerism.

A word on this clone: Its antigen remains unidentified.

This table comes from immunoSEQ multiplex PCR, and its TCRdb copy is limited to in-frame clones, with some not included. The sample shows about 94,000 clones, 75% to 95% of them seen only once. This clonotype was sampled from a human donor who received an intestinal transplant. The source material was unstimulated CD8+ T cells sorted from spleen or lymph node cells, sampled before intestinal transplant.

The CDR3 DNA is TGCGCCAGCAGCCAAGAGGACAACCAAGAGACCCAGTACTTC. Translated, it gives CASSQEDNQETQYF. J is TRBJ2-5 and V is TRBV4-1, with D perhaps TRBD1 (5 bases). The CDR3 length is 14 residues. Germline assignment: CDR1 MGHRA and CDR2 YSYEKL. The V end was cut by 0 bases, the J end by 0 bases, with 5 bases between.